This TCR beta chain was obtained from a study of T cells in Graves' hyperthyroidism and ophthalmopathy. Broader study findings: The model predicted ophthalmopathy a median approximately seven months before onset. Most thyroid-expanded clonotypes above 0.001 were also found in blood.

This clonotype was detected many times. Its antigen is not identified. The CDR3 is 15 amino acids. Germline V gives CDR1 SGHAT, CDR2 FQDESV (reference sequence). The ends were cut back, 1 base at V and 0 bases at J, with 9 bases in the middle. At first hyperthyroidism diagnosis, before any ophthalmopathy symptoms, the blood sample was collected. Extraction of PBMCs used 8 to 10 ml of fresh peripheral blood. Amplification yielded TCR beta CDR3 regions, with RNA transcripts as the source. First-round RT-PCR targeting the TCR CDR3 was performed with the HTBI primer set. TCRdb re-called the multiplex PCR reads with MiXCR, one entry per CDR3 protein. The sample contains roughly 300,000 distinct CDR3 sequences, around 25% of which appear only once.

The sequenced material came from blood. The gene calls are TRBV11-1 and TRBJ1-1; D is ambiguous. This TCR came from a man aged 40-50 years with Graves' hyperthyroidism that later progressed to Graves' ophthalmopathy. CDR3 sequence: CASSLVRALNTEAFF. DNA for the CDR3: TGTGCCAGCAGCTTAGTAAGGGCCCTGAACACTGAAGCTTTCTTT. The entire variable domain, with the rest obtained from reference TRBV11-1 and TRBJ1-1, is as follows: EAEVAQSPRYKITEKSQAVAFWCDPISGHATLYWYRQILGQGPELLVQFQDESVVDDSQLPKDRFSAERLKGVDSTLKIQPAELGDSAMYLCASSLVRALNTEAFFGQGTRLTVV.